This is a list of T cell receptor beta chains from one sample in a study of Ad26.COV2.S vaccination and SARS-CoV-2 variants. Using immunoSEQ multiplex PCR, the repertoire was profiled, and TCRdb retains in-frame clones only, with some absent. Of 250,000 to 300,000 clones listed, approximately 87% are singletons. Here the sequenced sample was peripheral blood, taken in a trial of Ad26.COV2.S vaccine versus placebo. The receptors derive from a person between 18 and 59 years old who received the Ad26.COV2.S COVID-19 vaccine or a placebo. Both conserved end residues are part of each CDR3. The order of the fields is J gene, clone size, D gene, CDR3 length, V gene, CDR3 protein, CDR3 DNA. The D gene is left open where the match is weak. Size is stated for part of the rows, as once, few or many counts, or as a class when the clone is expanded.

J gene: TRBJ1-6; clone size: .; D gene: TRBD1; CDR3 length: 14; V gene: TRBV2; CDR3 protein: CASLADRDHSPLHF; CDR3 DNA: TGTGCCAGCCTTGCGGACAGGGACCATTCACCCCTCCACTTT
J gene: TRBJ2-1; clone size: .; D gene: TRBD2; CDR3 length: 15; V gene: TRBV28; CDR3 protein: CASSPPGGFYNEQFF; CDR3 DNA: TGTGCCAGCAGCCCCCCCGGGGGGTTTTACAATGAGCAGTTCTTC
J gene: TRBJ1-1; clone size: .; D gene: TRBD1; CDR3 length: 14; V gene: TRBV28; CDR3 protein: CASSLLQGAGRAFF; CDR3 DNA: TGTGCCAGCAGTCTCCTTCAGGGGGCGGGAAGAGCTTTCTTT
J gene: TRBJ1-5; clone size: .; D gene: TRBD1; CDR3 length: 15; V gene: TRBV2; CDR3 protein: CASSFSQGAGQPQHF; CDR3 DNA: TGTGCCAGCAGTTTTTCCCAGGGGGCGGGTCAGCCCCAGCATTTT
J gene: TRBJ2-7; clone size: .; D gene: .; CDR3 length: 14; V gene: TRBV30; CDR3 protein: CAWSVLIGTGEQYF; CDR3 DNA: TGTGCCTGGAGTGTACTAATAGGGACTGGCGAGCAGTACTTC
J gene: TRBJ2-1; clone size: .; D gene: .; CDR3 length: 15; V gene: TRBV7-7; CDR3 protein: CASSLSRGAHNEQFF; CDR3 DNA: TGTGCTAGCAGCTTATCCCGGGGGGCGCACAATGAGCAGTTCTTC
J gene: TRBJ1-1; clone size: .; D gene: TRBD1; CDR3 length: 13; V gene: TRBV28; CDR3 protein: CASRGPDRAEAFF; CDR3 DNA: TGTGCCAGCAGGGGACCGGACAGGGCTGAAGCTTTCTTT
J gene: TRBJ2-1; clone size: .; D gene: TRBD2; CDR3 length: 16; V gene: TRBV3-1/TRBV3-2; CDR3 protein: CASLLTGGLSYNEQFF; CDR3 DNA: TGTGCCAGCCTGTTAACGGGAGGCCTCTCCTACAATGAGCAGTTCTTC
J gene: TRBJ2-1; clone size: .; D gene: .; CDR3 length: 15; V gene: TRBV9; CDR3 protein: CASSSRDAPYNEQFF; CDR3 DNA: TGTGCCAGCAGCTCCCGGGACGCGCCCTACAATGAGCAGTTCTTC
J gene: TRBJ1-5; clone size: few; D gene: .; CDR3 length: 15; V gene: TRBV7-3; CDR3 protein: CASSLKGGSNQPQHF; CDR3 DNA: TGTGCCAGCAGCTTAAAGGGTGGAAGCAATCAGCCCCAGCATTTT
J gene: TRBJ1-1; clone size: .; D gene: .; CDR3 length: 13; V gene: TRBV9; CDR3 protein: CASSVGMNTEAFF; CDR3 DNA: TGTGCCAGCAGCGTCGGGATGAACACTGAAGCTTTCTTT
J gene: TRBJ2-7; clone size: .; D gene: .; CDR3 length: 15; V gene: TRBV5-1; CDR3 protein: CASSLAGVPTYEQYF; CDR3 DNA: TGCGCCAGCAGCTTGGCCGGGGTCCCCACCTACGAGCAGTACTTC
J gene: TRBJ2-7; clone size: .; D gene: TRBD2; CDR3 length: 14; V gene: TRBV7-9; CDR3 protein: CASSPGLAGVQQYF; CDR3 DNA: TGTGCCAGCAGCCCGGGACTAGCGGGAGTGCAGCAGTACTTC
J gene: TRBJ1-2; clone size: .; D gene: .; CDR3 length: 15; V gene: TRBV19; CDR3 protein: CASSIMQGPVYGYTF; CDR3 DNA: TGTGCCAGTAGTATCATGCAGGGCCCCGTCTATGGCTACACCTTC
J gene: TRBJ2-4; clone size: .; D gene: .; CDR3 length: 13; V gene: TRBV6-5; CDR3 protein: CASSRVRENIQYF; CDR3 DNA: TGTGCCAGCAGTAGGGTCAGAGAAAACATTCAGTACTTC
J gene: TRBJ2-1; clone size: .; D gene: .; CDR3 length: 8; V gene: TRBV29-1; CDR3 protein: CSANEQFF; CDR3 DNA: TGCAGCGCCAATGAGCAGTTCTTC
J gene: TRBJ1-5; clone size: .; D gene: TRBD1; CDR3 length: 16; V gene: TRBV6-6; CDR3 protein: CASNKHGQDSNQPQHF; CDR3 DNA: TGTGCCAGCAACAAGCACGGACAGGATAGCAATCAGCCCCAGCATTTT
J gene: TRBJ1-1; clone size: .; D gene: .; CDR3 length: 14; V gene: TRBV5-1; CDR3 protein: CASSLGQGSTEAFF; CDR3 DNA: TGCGCCAGCAGCTTGGGTCAGGGGAGCACTGAAGCTTTCTTT
J gene: TRBJ1-2; clone size: .; D gene: .; CDR3 length: 16; V gene: TRBV19; CDR3 protein: CASSIKGGASYYGYTF; CDR3 DNA: TGTGCCAGTAGTATAAAGGGGGGAGCTTCCTACTATGGCTACACCTTC
J gene: TRBJ1-5; clone size: .; D gene: .; CDR3 length: 16; V gene: TRBV7-8; CDR3 protein: CASSLGRSGWPQPQHF; CDR3 DNA: TGTGCCAGCAGCTTAGGGAGGTCAGGGTGGCCTCAGCCCCAGCATTTT
J gene: TRBJ1-5; clone size: .; D gene: .; CDR3 length: 13; V gene: TRBV6-1; CDR3 protein: CASSEGPPQPQHF; CDR3 DNA: TGTGCCAGCAGTGAGGGACCCCCCCAGCCCCAGCATTTT
J gene: TRBJ2-3; clone size: .; D gene: .; CDR3 length: 15; V gene: TRBV6-5; CDR3 protein: CASREGGPVTDTQYF; CDR3 DNA: TGTGCCAGCAGGGAGGGTGGCCCGGTGACAGATACGCAGTATTTT
J gene: TRBJ1-5; clone size: .; D gene: .; CDR3 length: 15; V gene: TRBV5-8; CDR3 protein: CASSPSQGWNQPQHF; CDR3 DNA: TGTGCCAGCAGTCCTTCTCAGGGGTGGAATCAGCCCCAGCATTTT
J gene: TRBJ2-7; clone size: once; D gene: .; CDR3 length: 13; V gene: TRBV12-3/TRBV12-4; CDR3 protein: CASSRTEAYEQYF; CDR3 DNA: TGTGCCAGCAGTCGGACAGAAGCCTACGAGCAGTACTTC
J gene: TRBJ2-2; clone size: .; D gene: .; CDR3 length: 14; V gene: TRBV5-4; CDR3 protein: CASSSSQGTGELFF; CDR3 DNA: TGTGCCAGCAGCTCGTCCCAGGGAACCGGGGAGCTGTTTTTT
J gene: TRBJ2-2; clone size: .; D gene: TRBD2; CDR3 length: 16; V gene: TRBV19; CDR3 protein: CASSSSSGMVTGELFF; CDR3 DNA: TGTGCCAGTAGTTCAAGTAGCGGGATGGTTACCGGGGAGCTGTTTTTT
J gene: TRBJ2-5; clone size: .; D gene: TRBD2; CDR3 length: 17; V gene: TRBV9; CDR3 protein: CASSVNKDSGEQETQYF; CDR3 DNA: TGTGCCAGCAGCGTAAATAAGGATAGCGGGGAACAAGAGACCCAGTACTTC
J gene: TRBJ1-5; clone size: .; D gene: .; CDR3 length: 15; V gene: TRBV4-1; CDR3 protein: CASSQFMGRGQPQHF; CDR3 DNA: TGCGCCAGCAGCCAGTTTATGGGGCGCGGGCAGCCCCAGCATTTT
J gene: TRBJ2-1; clone size: .; D gene: .; CDR3 length: 13; V gene: TRBV11-2; CDR3 protein: CASSLDRAGEQFF; CDR3 DNA: TGTGCCAGCAGCTTAGACAGGGCGGGTGAGCAGTTCTTC
J gene: TRBJ2-3; clone size: .; D gene: .; CDR3 length: 15; V gene: TRBV9; CDR3 protein: CASSVGHSSTDTQYF; CDR3 DNA: TGTGCCAGCAGCGTAGGTCACAGTTCGACAGATACGCAGTATTTT
J gene: TRBJ2-5; clone size: .; D gene: .; CDR3 length: 13; V gene: TRBV5-5; CDR3 protein: CASRWGVQETQYF; CDR3 DNA: TGTGCCAGCAGGTGGGGGGTTCAAGAGACCCAGTACTTC
J gene: TRBJ2-1; clone size: once; D gene: .; CDR3 length: 17; V gene: TRBV9; CDR3 protein: CASSPGSNDLANNEQFF; CDR3 DNA: TGTGCCAGCAGCCCAGGGAGCAATGATCTAGCCAACAATGAGCAGTTCTTC
J gene: TRBJ2-5; clone size: .; D gene: .; CDR3 length: 16; V gene: TRBV6-5; CDR3 protein: CASSYRAPLVGETQYF; CDR3 DNA: TGTGCCAGCAGTTACAGGGCACCCCTGGTGGGGGAGACCCAGTACTTC
J gene: TRBJ1-4; clone size: .; D gene: TRBD1; CDR3 length: 16; V gene: TRBV4-2; CDR3 protein: CASSQDGGGEDEKLFF; CDR3 DNA: TGTGCCAGCAGCCAAGATGGAGGGGGCGAGGATGAAAAACTGTTTTTT
J gene: TRBJ2-7; clone size: .; D gene: .; CDR3 length: 14; V gene: TRBV5-6; CDR3 protein: CASSLRALTYEQYF; CDR3 DNA: TGTGCCAGCAGCTTGCGGGCTTTGACCTACGAGCAGTACTTC
J gene: TRBJ2-1; clone size: .; D gene: TRBD2; CDR3 length: 15; V gene: TRBV27; CDR3 protein: CASSPRAGGHNEQFF; CDR3 DNA: TGTGCCAGCAGTCCAAGGGCGGGAGGGCACAATGAGCAGTTCTTC
J gene: TRBJ1-3; clone size: .; D gene: TRBD1; CDR3 length: 17; V gene: TRBV11-2; CDR3 protein: CASSLRGQATSGNTIYF; CDR3 DNA: TGTGCCAGCAGCCTGAGAGGACAGGCGACCTCTGGAAACACCATATATTTT
J gene: TRBJ1-1; clone size: few; D gene: .; CDR3 length: 17; V gene: TRBV19; CDR3 protein: CASSIPPGTTQKVEAFF; CDR3 DNA: TGTGCCAGTAGTATACCGCCCGGGACCACCCAGAAGGTGGAAGCTTTCTTT
J gene: TRBJ2-2; clone size: .; D gene: .; CDR3 length: 13; V gene: TRBV2; CDR3 protein: CASMDSFTGELFF; CDR3 DNA: TGTGCCAGCATGGACAGTTTCACCGGGGAGCTGTTTTTT
J gene: TRBJ2-5; clone size: .; D gene: TRBD2; CDR3 length: 16; V gene: TRBV5-1; CDR3 protein: CASSLLLAGGRGTQYF; CDR3 DNA: TGCGCCAGCAGCTTGTTATTAGCGGGGGGCCGGGGGACCCAGTACTTC
J gene: TRBJ2-4; clone size: .; D gene: .; CDR3 length: 12; V gene: TRBV29-1; CDR3 protein: CSVEQPPGHFLF; CDR3 DNA: TGCAGCGTTGAACAGCCTCCGGGCCACTTTCTTTTC
J gene: TRBJ1-1; clone size: .; D gene: .; CDR3 length: 15; V gene: TRBV29-1; CDR3 protein: CSVSPLRLFSTEAFF; CDR3 DNA: TGCAGCGTCTCCCCTCTCAGGCTGTTTAGCACTGAAGCTTTCTTT
J gene: TRBJ2-2; clone size: .; D gene: .; CDR3 length: 16; V gene: TRBV11-2; CDR3 protein: CASSSTGASNTGELFF; CDR3 DNA: TGTGCCAGCAGCTCCACAGGAGCTTCGAACACCGGGGAGCTGTTTTTT
J gene: TRBJ1-5; clone size: .; D gene: .; CDR3 length: 16; V gene: TRBV7-6; CDR3 protein: CASSPAVWQGHQPQHF; CDR3 DNA: TGTGCCAGCAGCCCCGCCGTTTGGCAGGGTCATCAGCCCCAGCATTTT
J gene: TRBJ1-1; clone size: .; D gene: .; CDR3 length: 17; V gene: TRBV7-8; CDR3 protein: CASSHPDRYQVNTEAFF; CDR3 DNA: TGTGCCAGCAGCCACCCAGACCGCTACCAAGTGAACACTGAAGCTTTCTTT